This T cell receptor (beta chain) was observed in a study of cytomegalovirus exposure and HLA in healthy donors. Both 60 Vbeta primers and 13 Jbeta primers went into the PCR. TCRdb's copy holds only in-frame clones and misses some; the assay was immunoSEQ multiplex PCR. Of more than 110,000 clones in the sample, about four fifths were seen once. The CDR3 is 14 residues long. Trimming left V 7 bases short and J 3 bases short, with 16 bases between. The V gene's germline CDR1 is MDHEN and CDR2 SYDVKM. The chain joins TRBV28 to TRBJ2-7; tentatively, D is TRBD1 (6 bases). This clonotype originated in a male donor in good health and CMV-seropositive. The sequencing sample was made of PBMCs. The CDR3 nucleotides are TGTGCCAGCAAACAAAGGGGGTCCCGCTACGAGCAGTACTTC. It codes for CASKQRGSRYEQYF.